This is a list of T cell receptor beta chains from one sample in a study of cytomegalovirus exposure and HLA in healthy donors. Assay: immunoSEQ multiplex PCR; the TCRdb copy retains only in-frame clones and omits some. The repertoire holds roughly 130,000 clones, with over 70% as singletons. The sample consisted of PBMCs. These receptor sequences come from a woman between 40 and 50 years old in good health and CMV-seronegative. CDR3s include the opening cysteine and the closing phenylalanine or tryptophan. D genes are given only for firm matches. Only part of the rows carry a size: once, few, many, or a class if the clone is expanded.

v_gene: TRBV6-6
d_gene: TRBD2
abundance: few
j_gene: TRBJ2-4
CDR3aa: CASLNSGRENSQYF
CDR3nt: TGTGCCAGCCTGAATAGCGGGAGGGAAAACAGTCAGTACTTC

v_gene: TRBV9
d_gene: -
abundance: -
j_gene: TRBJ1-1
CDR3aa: CASSVHPRGTEAFF
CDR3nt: TGTGCCAGCAGCGTACACCCTAGGGGTACTGAAGCTTTCTTT

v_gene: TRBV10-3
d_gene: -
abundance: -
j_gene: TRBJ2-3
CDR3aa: CAIGGTENTDTQYF
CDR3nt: TGTGCCATCGGCGGGACAGAAAACACAGATACGCAGTATTTT

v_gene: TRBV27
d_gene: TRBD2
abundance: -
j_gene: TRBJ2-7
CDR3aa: CASSLRTSGIGEQYF
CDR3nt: TGTGCCAGCAGTCTGAGGACTAGCGGGATAGGCGAGCAGTACTTC

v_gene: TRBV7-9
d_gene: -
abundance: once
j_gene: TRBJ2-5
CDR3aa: CASSAGTAFQETQYF
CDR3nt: TGTGCCAGCAGCGCGGGGACAGCCTTCCAAGAGACCCAGTACTTC

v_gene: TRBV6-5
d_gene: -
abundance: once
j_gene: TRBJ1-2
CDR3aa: CASSYAVRTGGYTF
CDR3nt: TGTGCCAGCAGTTACGCGGTCCGTACCGGCGGCTACACCTTC

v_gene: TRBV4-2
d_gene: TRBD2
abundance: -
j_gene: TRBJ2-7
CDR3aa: CASSQDETSGGRSYEQYF
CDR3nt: TGTGCCAGCAGCCAGGATGAGACTAGCGGGGGGCGATCATACGAGCAGTACTTC

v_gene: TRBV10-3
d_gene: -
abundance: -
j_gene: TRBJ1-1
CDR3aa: CAISEHNREGVGTEAFF
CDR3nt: TGTGCCATCAGTGAACATAACAGGGAGGGGGTGGGCACTGAAGCTTTCTTT

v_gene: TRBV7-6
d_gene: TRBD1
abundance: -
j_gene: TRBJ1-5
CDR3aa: CASSSGQGNQPQHF
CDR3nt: TGTGCCAGCAGCTCTGGACAGGGCAATCAGCCCCAGCATTTT

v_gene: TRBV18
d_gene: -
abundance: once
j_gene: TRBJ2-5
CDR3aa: CASSQSRLETQYF
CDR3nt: TGTGCCAGCTCGCAAAGTCGACTAGAGACCCAGTACTTC

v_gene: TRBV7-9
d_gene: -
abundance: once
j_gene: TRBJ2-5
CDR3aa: CASSDRQEETQYF
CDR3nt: TGTGCCAGCAGCGACCGACAGGAAGAGACCCAGTACTTC

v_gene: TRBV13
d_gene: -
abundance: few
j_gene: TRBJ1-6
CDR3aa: CASSPLSGAARNSPLHF
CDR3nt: TGTGCCAGCAGCCCCCTAAGCGGTGCTGCAAGGAATTCACCCCTCCACTTT

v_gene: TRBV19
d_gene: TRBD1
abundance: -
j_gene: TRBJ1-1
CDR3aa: CASSPGGAGVESAFF
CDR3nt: TGTGCCAGTAGTCCAGGGGGCGCGGGCGTCGAGAGCGCTTTCTTT

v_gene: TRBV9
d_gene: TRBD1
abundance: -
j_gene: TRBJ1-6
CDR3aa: CASSPETGGSAPLHF
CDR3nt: TGTGCCAGCAGCCCCGAGACAGGGGGCTCGGCACCCCTCCACTTT

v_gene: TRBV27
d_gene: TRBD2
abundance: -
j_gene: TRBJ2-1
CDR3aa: CASSLRLAGGSYNEQFF
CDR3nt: TGTGCCAGCAGTCTCAGACTAGCGGGAGGGTCCTACAATGAGCAGTTCTTC

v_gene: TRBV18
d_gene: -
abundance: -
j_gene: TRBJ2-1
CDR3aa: CASSIGGRGAYNEQFF
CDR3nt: TGTGCCAGCTCCATCGGTGGTCGGGGGGCGTATAATGAGCAGTTCTTC

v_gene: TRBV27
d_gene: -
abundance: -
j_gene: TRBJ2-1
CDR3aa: CASSLGLPKNNEQFF
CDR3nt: TGTGCCAGCAGTCTAGGACTCCCTAAAAACAATGAGCAGTTCTTC

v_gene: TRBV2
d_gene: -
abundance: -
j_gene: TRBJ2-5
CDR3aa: CASSDFGGSRETQYF
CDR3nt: TGTGCCAGCAGTGATTTCGGGGGATCGAGGGAGACCCAGTACTTC

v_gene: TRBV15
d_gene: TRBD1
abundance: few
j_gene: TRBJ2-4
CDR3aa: CATSREGTDSQYF
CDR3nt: TGTGCCACCAGCAGAGAGGGGACAGACAGTCAGTACTTC

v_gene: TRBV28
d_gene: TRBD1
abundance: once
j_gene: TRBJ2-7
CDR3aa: CASRTGALSSSYEQYF
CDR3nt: TGTGCCAGCAGGACAGGGGCCCTTTCGAGCTCCTACGAGCAGTACTTC

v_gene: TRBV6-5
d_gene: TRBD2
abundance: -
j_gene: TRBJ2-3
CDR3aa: CASRQREGTDTQYF
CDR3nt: TGTGCCAGCCGACAGCGGGAGGGTACAGATACGCAGTATTTT

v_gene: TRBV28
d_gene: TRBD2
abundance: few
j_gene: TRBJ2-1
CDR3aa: CASSSPGTSFKSEQFF
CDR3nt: TGTGCCAGCAGTTCGCCCGGGACTAGCTTTAAAAGTGAGCAGTTCTTC

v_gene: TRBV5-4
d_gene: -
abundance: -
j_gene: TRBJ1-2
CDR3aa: CASSLKAGSGDGYTF
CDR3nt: TGTGCCAGCAGCTTGAAGGCGGGTTCGGGGGATGGCTACACCTTC

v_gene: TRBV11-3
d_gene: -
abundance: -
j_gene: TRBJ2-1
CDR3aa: CASSLAGRLDEQFF
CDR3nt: TGTGCCAGCAGCTTAGCAGGGAGACTAGATGAGCAGTTCTTC

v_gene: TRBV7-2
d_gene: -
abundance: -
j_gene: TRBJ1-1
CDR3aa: CASSPPDLRRPNTEAFF
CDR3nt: TGTGCCAGCAGCCCCCCGGATCTACGGAGGCCGAACACTGAAGCTTTCTTT

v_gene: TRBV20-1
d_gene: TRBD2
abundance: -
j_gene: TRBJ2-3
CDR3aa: CRGVSTDTQYF
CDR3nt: TGCCGGGGGGTTAGCACAGATACGCAGTATTTT

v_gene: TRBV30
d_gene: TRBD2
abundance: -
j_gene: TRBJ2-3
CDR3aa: CAWSRGLDNTDTQYF
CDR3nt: TGTGCCTGGAGCCGAGGACTAGATAACACAGATACGCAGTATTTT

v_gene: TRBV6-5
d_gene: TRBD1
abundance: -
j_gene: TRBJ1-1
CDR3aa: CASSYDRANTEAFF
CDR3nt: TGTGCCAGCAGTTATGACAGGGCAAACACTGAAGCTTTCTTT

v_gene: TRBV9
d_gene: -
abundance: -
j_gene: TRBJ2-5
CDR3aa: CASSVDYGAGSQETQYF
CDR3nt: TGTGCCAGCAGCGTAGATTATGGGGCGGGAAGCCAAGAGACCCAGTACTTC

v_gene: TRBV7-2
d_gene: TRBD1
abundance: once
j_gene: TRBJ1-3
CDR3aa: CASSPTGAGNTIYF
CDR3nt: TGTGCCAGCAGCCCGACAGGGGCTGGAAACACCATATATTTT

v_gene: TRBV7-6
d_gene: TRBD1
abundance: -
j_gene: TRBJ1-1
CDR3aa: CASSPERGGFTEAFF
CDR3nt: TGTGCCAGCAGCCCGGAACGAGGGGGCTTCACTGAAGCTTTCTTT

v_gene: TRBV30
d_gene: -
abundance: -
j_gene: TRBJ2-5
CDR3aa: CAWSVWAETQYF
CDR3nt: TGTGCCTGGAGTGTATGGGCGGAGACCCAGTACTTC

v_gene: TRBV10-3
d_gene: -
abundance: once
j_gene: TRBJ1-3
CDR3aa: CAISEGGQHSGNTIYF
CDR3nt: TGTGCCATCAGTGAGGGAGGACAGCACTCTGGAAACACCATATATTTT

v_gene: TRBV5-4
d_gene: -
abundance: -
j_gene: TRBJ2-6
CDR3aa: CASSLEGRFSGANVLTF
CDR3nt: TGTGCCAGCAGCTTGGAGGGGAGGTTCTCTGGGGCCAACGTCCTGACTTTC

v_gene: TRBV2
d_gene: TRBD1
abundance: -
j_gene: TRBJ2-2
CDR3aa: CASNQGQVYTGELFF
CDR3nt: TGTGCCAGCAATCAGGGACAGGTCTACACCGGGGAGCTGTTTTTT

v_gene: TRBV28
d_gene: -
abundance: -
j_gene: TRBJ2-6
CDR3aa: CASSSGTGANGLTF
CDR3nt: TGTGCCAGCAGTTCGGGTACTGGGGCCAACGGCCTGACTTTC

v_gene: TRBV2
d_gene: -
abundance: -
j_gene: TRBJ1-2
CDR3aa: CASSEGTDNYGYTF
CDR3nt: TGTGCCAGCAGTGAAGGAACAGATAACTATGGCTACACCTTC

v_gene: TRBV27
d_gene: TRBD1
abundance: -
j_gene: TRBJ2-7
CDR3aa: CASSLGPQGVKGYEQYF
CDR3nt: TGTGCCAGCAGTTTAGGGCCCCAGGGGGTAAAAGGGTACGAGCAGTACTTC

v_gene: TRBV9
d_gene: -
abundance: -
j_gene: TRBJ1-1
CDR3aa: CASSVGGGRDATEAFF
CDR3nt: TGTGCCAGCAGCGTAGGGGGGGGGAGGGACGCCACTGAAGCTTTCTTT

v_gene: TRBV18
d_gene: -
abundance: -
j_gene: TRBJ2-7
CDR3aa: CASSPPEGIRNEQYF
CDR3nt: TGTGCCAGCTCACCACCAGAGGGAATCAGGAACGAGCAGTACTTC

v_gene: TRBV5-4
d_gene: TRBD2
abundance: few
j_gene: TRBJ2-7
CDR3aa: CASSPTSGRAYEQYF
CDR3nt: TGTGCCAGCAGCCCGACTAGCGGGAGGGCCTACGAGCAGTACTTC

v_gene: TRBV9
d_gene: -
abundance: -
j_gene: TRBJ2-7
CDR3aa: CASSVWETPYEQYF
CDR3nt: TGTGCCAGCAGCGTTTGGGAGACCCCCTACGAGCAGTACTTC

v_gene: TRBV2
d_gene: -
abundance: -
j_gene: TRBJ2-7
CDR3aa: CASLESPGSYEQYF
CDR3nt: TGTGCCAGCCTGGAAAGCCCAGGGTCCTACGAGCAGTACTTC

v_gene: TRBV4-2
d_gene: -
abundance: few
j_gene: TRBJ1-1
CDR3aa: CASSQPGGGTEAFF
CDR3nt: TGTGCCAGCAGCCAACCCGGGGGGGGCACTGAAGCTTTCTTT

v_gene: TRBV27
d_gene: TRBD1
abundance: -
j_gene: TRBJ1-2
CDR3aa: CASSSIRGQGGNYGYTF
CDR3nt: TGTGCCAGCAGTTCCATTAGAGGACAGGGGGGTAACTATGGCTACACCTTC

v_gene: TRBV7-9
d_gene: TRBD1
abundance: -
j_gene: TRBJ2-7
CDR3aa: CASSLVGDRALLYEQYF
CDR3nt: TGTGCCAGCAGCTTAGTTGGGGACAGGGCCCTCCTCTACGAGCAGTACTTC

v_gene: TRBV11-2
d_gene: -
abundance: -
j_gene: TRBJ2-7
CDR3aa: CASRKQGNEQYF
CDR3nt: TGTGCCAGCAGGAAACAGGGCAACGAGCAGTACTTC